This TCR beta chain was retrieved from a study of ipilimumab plus nivolumab after autologous stem cell transplantation. Study summary: Patients received a median of roughly 5 ipilimumab and roughly eight nivolumab doses. The myeloma cohort included high-risk transplant-naive patients and patients relapsing within 3 years of a first autologous transplant.

Starting 14 to 28 days after autologous transplant, ipilimumab 1 mg/kg was given. Through week 26, nivolumab 3 mg/kg IV was given weeks 1, 4, 7, 10, then biweekly. V shed 3 bases and J 2 bases; nucleotides not matched to a gene: 4. The germline V gene encodes CDR1 MDHEN and CDR2 SYDVKM. CDR3 length: 15 residues. This table comes from immunoSEQ multiplex PCR, and its TCRdb copy is limited to in-frame clones, with some not included. Among over 35,000 clones listed, 80% to 95% were seen once. The receptor's source is a male donor with multiple myeloma. Here the sequenced sample was PBMCs, taken in a trial of ipilimumab plus nivolumab as post-transplant consolidation. This chain links TRBV28 with TRBJ2-5, with 9 bases matching TRBD1. CDR3 amino acids: CASSFATGGQETQYF. CDR3 coding DNA: TGTGCCAGCAGTTTCGCGACAGGGGGGCAAGAGACCCAGTACTTC.